This TCR beta chain was captured in a study of T cells in Graves' hyperthyroidism and ophthalmopathy. For the study at large: Sampling of peripheral blood happened at initial diagnosis, prior to any treatment. General study results and limits: Blood samples included most of the expanded thyroid clonotypes exceeding 0.001.

V dropped 6 bases and J dropped 5; count of bases not matched to a gene: 6. This CDR3 region has 15 residues. The cohort's ophthalmopathy patients, a group with duration under 3 months, had a Clinical Activity Score of at least 3 and a NOSPECS grade of at least 4. Orbital computed tomography and thyroid ultrasound, together with serum TRAb and thyroxine and clinical symptoms, were used for diagnoses. Researchers took RNA transcripts and amplified the TCR beta CDR3 regions from them. HTBI primers were employed in a first-round RT-PCR of the TCR CDR3. TCRdb itself ran the multiplex PCR reads through MiXCR, one entry per CDR3 protein. Here the sample spans a few hundred thousand distinct CDR3 sequences, more than 15% being singletons. About this clonotype: Its specificity is not known. This may be a read error, as it is one base from a much larger clone.

Sequenced: blood. The chain joins TRBV12-3 or TRBV12-4 to TRBJ2-2; TRBD1 agrees at 10 bases. The TCR was taken from a woman in her thirties or forties with Graves' ophthalmopathy. Here the CDR3 reads CASRAGTGVTGELFF. In DNA form, the CDR3 reads TGTGCCAGCAGAGCCGGGACAGGGGTGACCGGGGAGCTGTTTTTT.